This entry describes one T cell receptor beta chain. The CDR3 runs to 17 residues. Per the germline V gene, CDR1 is SGHRS and CDR2 is YFSETQ. With 1 base removed from V and 3 bases from J, the gap between germline ends came to 20 bases. The data were obtained in a study of shared clonotypes between healthy human individuals. At the deep level, the assay was run. Authors' analysis steps: From ImmunoSEQ came sequences covering only the junction and carrying no quality scores, so filtering differed. Libraries were prepared by immunoSEQ multiplex PCR; TCRdb keeps only in-frame clonotypes and omits some of them. For V, J and clone size, that table is used; D and trimming come from the DNA. The table lists about 380,000 clones, just over 95% of them singletons, with about 0.32% in the top ten.

This chain links TRBV5-1 with TRBJ2-7; no firm D call. The sequence derives from a man aged 30 to 39 in good health. The sample comprised memory CD8+ T cells sorted from blood. The subset here: CD45RO+ cells pooled with CCR7-negative TemRA cells. CDR3 residues: CASSLTLRKIANYEQYF. In DNA, the CDR3 is TGCGCCAGCAGCTTGACATTGCGAAAGATCGCAAACTACGAGCAGTACTTC. Combining the CDR3 with reference TRBV5-1 and TRBJ2-7 gives the whole variable domain KAGVTQTPRYLIKTRGQQVTLSCSPISGHRSVSWYQQTPGQGLQFLFEYFSETQRNKGNFPGRFSGRQFSNSRSEMNVSTLELGDSALYLCASSLTLRKIANYEQYFGPGTRLTVT.